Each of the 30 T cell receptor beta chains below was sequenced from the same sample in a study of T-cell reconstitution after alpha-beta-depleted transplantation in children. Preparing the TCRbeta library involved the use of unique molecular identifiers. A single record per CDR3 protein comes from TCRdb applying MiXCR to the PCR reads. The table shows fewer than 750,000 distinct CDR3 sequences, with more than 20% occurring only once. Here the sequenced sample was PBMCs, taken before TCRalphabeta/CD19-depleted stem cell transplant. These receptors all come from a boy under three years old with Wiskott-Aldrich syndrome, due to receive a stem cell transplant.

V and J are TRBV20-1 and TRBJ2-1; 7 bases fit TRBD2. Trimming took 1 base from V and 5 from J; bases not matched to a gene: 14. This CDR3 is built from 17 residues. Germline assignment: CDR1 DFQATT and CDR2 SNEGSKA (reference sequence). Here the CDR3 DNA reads TGCAGTGCTAGAGTTGCGGGAGTCAAGTTAATCAACAATGAGCAGTTCTTC. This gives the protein CSARVAGVKLINNEQFF.

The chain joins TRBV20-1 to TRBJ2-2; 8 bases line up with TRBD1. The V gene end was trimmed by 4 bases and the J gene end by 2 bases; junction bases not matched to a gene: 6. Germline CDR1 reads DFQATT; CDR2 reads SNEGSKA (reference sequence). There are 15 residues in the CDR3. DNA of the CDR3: TGCAGTGCTATCAGGACAGGGCCTAACACCGGGGAGCTGTTTTTT. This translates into CSAIRTGPNTGELFF.

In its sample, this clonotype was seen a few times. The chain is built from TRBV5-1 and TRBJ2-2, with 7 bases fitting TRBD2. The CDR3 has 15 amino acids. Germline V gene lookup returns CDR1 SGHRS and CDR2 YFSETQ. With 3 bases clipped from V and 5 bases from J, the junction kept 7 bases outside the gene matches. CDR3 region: CASSSGLLRTGELFF. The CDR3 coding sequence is TGCGCCAGCAGCTCGGGACTACTCCGGACCGGGGAGCTGTTTTTT.

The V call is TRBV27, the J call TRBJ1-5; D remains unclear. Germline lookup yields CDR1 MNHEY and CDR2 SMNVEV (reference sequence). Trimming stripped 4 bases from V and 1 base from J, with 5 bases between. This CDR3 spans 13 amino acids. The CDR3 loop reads CASSWASNQPQHF. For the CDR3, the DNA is TGTGCCAGCAGTTGGGCCAGCAATCAGCCCCAGCATTTT.

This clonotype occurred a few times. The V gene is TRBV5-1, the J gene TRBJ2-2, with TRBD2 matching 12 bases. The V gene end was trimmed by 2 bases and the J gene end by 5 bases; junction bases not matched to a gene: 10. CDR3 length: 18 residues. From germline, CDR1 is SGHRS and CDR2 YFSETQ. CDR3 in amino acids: CASSFVSKLAGGTGELFF. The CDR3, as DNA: TGCGCCAGCAGCTTTGTTAGTAAACTAGCGGGAGGAACCGGGGAGCTGTTTTTT.

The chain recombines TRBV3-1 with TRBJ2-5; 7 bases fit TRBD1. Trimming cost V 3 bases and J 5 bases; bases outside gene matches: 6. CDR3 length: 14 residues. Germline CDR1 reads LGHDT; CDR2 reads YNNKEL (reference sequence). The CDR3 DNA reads TGTGCCAGCAGCCAGATGACAGGGTCTGAGACCCAGTACTTC. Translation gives CASSQMTGSETQYF.

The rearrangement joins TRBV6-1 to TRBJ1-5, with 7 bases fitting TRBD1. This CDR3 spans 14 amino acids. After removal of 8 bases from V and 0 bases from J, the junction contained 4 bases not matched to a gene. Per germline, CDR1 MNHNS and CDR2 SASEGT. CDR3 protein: CASQGENSNQPQHF. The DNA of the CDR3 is TGTGCCAGCCAGGGGGAGAATAGCAATCAGCCCCAGCATTTT.

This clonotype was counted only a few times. The CDR3 loop reads CASSLSGTVTYEQYF. The CDR3, as DNA: TGTGCCAGCAGCCTCTCCGGGACAGTGACCTACGAGCAGTACTTC. This chain uses TRBV14 with TRBJ2-7; TRBD1 agrees at 7 bases. From germline, CDR1 is SGHDN and CDR2 FVKESK. The CDR3 runs 15 residues. V lost 4 bases, J lost 2 bases, and 8 bases stayed unmatched.

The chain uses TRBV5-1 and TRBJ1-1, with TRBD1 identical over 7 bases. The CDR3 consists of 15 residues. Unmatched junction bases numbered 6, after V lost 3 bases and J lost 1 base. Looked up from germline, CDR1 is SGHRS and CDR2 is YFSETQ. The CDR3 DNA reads TGCGCCAGCAGCTCTGGGGGACAGACGAACACTGAAGCTTTCTTT. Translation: CASSSGGQTNTEAFF.

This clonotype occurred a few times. Written as DNA, the CDR3 is TGCAGCGTTGGATCAGGTGGAAACACCATATATTTT. It is translated as CSVGSGGNTIYF. V is TRBV29-1 and J is TRBJ1-3; D remains unclear. Germline V gene data show CDR1 as SQVTM and CDR2 as ANQGSEA. Trimming took off 4 bases at V and 3 bases at J, with 7 bases between the two ends. The CDR3 runs 12 residues.

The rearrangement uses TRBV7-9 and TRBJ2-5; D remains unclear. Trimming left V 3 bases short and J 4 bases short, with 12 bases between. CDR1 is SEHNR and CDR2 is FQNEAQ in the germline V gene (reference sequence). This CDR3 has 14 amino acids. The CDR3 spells CASSLLTWGETQYF. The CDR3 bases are TGTGCCAGCAGCTTGCTAACATGGGGAGAGACCCAGTACTTC. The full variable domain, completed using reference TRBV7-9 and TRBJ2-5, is DTGVSQNPRHKITKRGQNVTFRCDPISEHNRLYWYRQTLGQGPEFLTYFQNEAQLEKSRLLSDRFSAERPKGSFSTLEIQRTEQGDSAMYLCASSLLTWGETQYFGPGTRLLVL.

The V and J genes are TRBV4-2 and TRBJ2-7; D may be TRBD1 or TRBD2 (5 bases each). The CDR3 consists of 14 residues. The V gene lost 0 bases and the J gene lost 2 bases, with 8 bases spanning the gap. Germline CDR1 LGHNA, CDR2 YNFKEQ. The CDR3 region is CASSQDPGPYEQYF. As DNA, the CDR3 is TGTGCCAGCAGCCAAGATCCGGGGCCCTACGAGCAGTACTTC.

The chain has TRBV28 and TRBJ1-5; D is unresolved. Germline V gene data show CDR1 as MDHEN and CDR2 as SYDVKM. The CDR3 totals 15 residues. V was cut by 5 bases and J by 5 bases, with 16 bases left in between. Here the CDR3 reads CASSLTREGHQPQHF. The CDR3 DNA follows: TGTGCCAGCAGTCTCACTAGGGAGGGCCATCAGCCCCAGCATTTT.

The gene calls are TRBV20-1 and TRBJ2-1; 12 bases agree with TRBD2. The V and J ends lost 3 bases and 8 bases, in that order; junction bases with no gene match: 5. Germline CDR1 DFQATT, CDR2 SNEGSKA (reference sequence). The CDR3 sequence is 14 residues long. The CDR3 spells CSARLTSGSDEQFF. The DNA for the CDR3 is TGCAGTGCTAGGCTGACTAGCGGGAGCGATGAGCAGTTCTTC.

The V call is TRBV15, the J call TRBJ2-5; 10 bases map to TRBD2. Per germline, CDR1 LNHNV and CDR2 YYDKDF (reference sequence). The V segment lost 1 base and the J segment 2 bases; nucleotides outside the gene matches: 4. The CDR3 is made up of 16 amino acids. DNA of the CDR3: TGTGCCACCAGCAGAGGACCAGCGGGAGGGCAAGAGACCCAGTACTTC. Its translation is CATSRGPAGGQETQYF.

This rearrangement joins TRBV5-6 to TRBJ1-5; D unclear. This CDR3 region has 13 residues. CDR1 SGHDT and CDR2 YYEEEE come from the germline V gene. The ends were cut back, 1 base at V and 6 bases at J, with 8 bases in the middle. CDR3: CASSLRGRQPQHF. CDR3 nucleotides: TGTGCCAGCAGCTTGCGAGGACGTCAGCCCCAGCATTTT.

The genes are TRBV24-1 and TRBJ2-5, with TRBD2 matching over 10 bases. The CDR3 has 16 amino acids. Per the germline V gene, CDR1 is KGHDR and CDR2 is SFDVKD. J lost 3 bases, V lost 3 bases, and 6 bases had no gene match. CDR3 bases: TGTGCCACCAGTGATGCGAGGACTAGCGGCAAAGAGACCCAGTACTTC. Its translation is CATSDARTSGKETQYF.

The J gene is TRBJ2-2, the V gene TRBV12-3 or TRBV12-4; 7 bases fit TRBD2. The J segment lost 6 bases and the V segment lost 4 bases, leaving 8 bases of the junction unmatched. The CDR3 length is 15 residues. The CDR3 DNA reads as TGTGCCAGCAGTTATACGGGAGGCGGGTCCGGGGAGCTGTTTTTT. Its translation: CASSYTGGGSGELFF.

Here the CDR3 DNA reads TGTGCCATCAGTGAACGGTATGGAACTCCGAACACTGAAGCTTTCTTT. It codes for CAISERYGTPNTEAFF. This rearrangement joins TRBV10-3 to TRBJ1-1; D gene unclear. V was pared by 3 bases and J by 1 base, with 15 bases between. The germline V gene encodes CDR1 ENHRY and CDR2 SYGVKD. The CDR3 totals 16 residues.

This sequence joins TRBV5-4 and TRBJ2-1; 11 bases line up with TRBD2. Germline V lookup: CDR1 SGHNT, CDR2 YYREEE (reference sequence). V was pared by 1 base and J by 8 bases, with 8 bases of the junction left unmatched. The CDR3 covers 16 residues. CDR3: CASSLTDGLAGYEQFF. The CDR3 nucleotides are TGTGCCAGCAGCTTGACCGACGGACTAGCGGGCTATGAGCAGTTCTTC.

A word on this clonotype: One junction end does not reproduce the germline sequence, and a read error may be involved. The CDR3 is CSSSIRGSSYEQYF. The CDR3 DNA reads TGCTCCAGCAGCATCCGGGGGAGCTCCTACGAGCAGTACTTC. The chain joins TRBV5-1 to TRBJ2-7; the D gene is possibly TRBD2 (6 bases). From germline, CDR1 is SGHRS and CDR2 YFSETQ. CDR3 length equals 14 residues.

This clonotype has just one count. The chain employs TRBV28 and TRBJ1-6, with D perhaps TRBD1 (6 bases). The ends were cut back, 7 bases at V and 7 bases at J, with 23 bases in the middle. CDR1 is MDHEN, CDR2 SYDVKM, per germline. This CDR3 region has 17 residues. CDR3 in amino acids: CASKFLGAGRANSPLHF. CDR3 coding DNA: TGTGCCAGCAAGTTTTTGGGGGCGGGCAGGGCCAATTCACCCCTCCACTTT.

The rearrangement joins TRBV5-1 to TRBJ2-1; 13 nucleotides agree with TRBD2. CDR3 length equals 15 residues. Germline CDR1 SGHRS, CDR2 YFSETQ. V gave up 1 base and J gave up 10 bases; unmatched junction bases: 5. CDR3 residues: CASSLRTSGSREQFF. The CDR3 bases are TGCGCCAGCAGCTTGAGGACTAGCGGGAGCAGGGAGCAGTTCTTC. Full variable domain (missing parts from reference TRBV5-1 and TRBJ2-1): KAGVTQTPRYLIKTRGQQVTLSCSPISGHRSVSWYQQTPGQGLQFLFEYFSETQRNKGNFPGRFSGRQFSNSRSEMNVSTLELGDSALYLCASSLRTSGSREQFFGPGTRLTVL.

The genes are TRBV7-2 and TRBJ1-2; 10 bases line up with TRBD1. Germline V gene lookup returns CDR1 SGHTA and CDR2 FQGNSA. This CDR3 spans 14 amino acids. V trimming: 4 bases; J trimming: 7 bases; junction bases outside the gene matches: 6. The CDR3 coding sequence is TGTGCCAGCAGCTCGACCCGGGACAGGGGTGGCTACACCTTC. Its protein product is CASSSTRDRGGYTF. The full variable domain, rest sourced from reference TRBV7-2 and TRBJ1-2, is GAGVSQSPSNKVTEKGKDVELRCDPISGHTALYWYRQSLGQGLEFLIYFQGNSAPDKSGLPSDRFSAERTGGSVSTLTIQRTQQEDSAVYLCASSSTRDRGGYTFGSGTRLTVV.

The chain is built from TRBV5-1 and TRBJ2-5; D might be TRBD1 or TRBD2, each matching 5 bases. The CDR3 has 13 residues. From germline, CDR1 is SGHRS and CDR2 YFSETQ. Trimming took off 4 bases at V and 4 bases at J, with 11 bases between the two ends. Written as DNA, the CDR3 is TGCGCCAGCAGCCCGGGACCCCCAGAGACCCAGTACTTC. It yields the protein CASSPGPPETQYF.

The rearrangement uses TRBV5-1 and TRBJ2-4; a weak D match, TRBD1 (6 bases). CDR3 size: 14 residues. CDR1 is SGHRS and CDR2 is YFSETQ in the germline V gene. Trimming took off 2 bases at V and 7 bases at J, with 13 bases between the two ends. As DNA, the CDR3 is TGCGCCAGCAGCTTAACAGGGAACTCGAACATTCAGTACTTC. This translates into CASSLTGNSNIQYF. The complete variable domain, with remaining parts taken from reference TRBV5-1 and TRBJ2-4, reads KAGVTQTPRYLIKTRGQQVTLSCSPISGHRSVSWYQQTPGQGLQFLFEYFSETQRNKGNFPGRFSGRQFSNSRSEMNVSTLELGDSALYLCASSLTGNSNIQYFGAGTRLSVL.

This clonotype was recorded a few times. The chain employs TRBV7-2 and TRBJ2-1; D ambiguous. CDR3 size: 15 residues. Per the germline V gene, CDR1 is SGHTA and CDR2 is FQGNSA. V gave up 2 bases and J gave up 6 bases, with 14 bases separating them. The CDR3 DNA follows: TGTGCCAGCAGCTTAAGCTACACAACCGGCAATGAGCAGTTCTTC. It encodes CASSLSYTTGNEQFF.

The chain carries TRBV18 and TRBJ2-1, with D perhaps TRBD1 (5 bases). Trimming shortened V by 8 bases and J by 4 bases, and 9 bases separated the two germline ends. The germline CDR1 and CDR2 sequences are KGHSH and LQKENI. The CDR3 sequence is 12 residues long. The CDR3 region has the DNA TGTGCCAGCCTCTCAGGGTACAATGAGCAGTTCTTC. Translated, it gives CASLSGYNEQFF.

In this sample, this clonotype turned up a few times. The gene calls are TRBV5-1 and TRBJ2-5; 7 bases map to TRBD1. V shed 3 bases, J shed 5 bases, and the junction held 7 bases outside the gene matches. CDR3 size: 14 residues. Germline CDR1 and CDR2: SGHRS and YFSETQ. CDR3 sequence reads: CASSYQQGQETQYF. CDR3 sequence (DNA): TGCGCCAGCAGCTACCAACAGGGACAGGAGACCCAGTACTTC.

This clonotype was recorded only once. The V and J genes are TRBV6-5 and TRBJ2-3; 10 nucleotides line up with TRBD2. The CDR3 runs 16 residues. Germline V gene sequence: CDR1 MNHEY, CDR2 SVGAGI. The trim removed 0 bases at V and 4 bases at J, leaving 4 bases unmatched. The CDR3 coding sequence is TGTGCCAGCAGTTACTCTTCTAGCGGGAGTTCAGATACGCAGTATTTT. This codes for CASSYSSSGSSDTQYF.